This T cell receptor (beta chain) was captured by sequencing in a study of T cell responses to AZD1222 COVID-19 vaccine. Study conclusions and caveats: Unmutated variant regions reportedly attract nearly half of all spike-specific TCRs. Baseline antibody screening turned up just a handful of seropositive AZD1222 recipients. Possibly, clonal diversity was underestimated; donors were largely white British and included more females.

For this clone: Its specificity is unknown.

Profiled with immunoSEQ multiplex PCR; TCRdb holds only in-frame clones, not every one. The data show 110,000 to 150,000 clones, roughly 90% seen once. Germline assignment: CDR1 MNHEY and CDR2 SVGAGI. V lost 7 bases, J lost 6 bases, and 5 bases stayed unmatched. CDR3 length: 13 residues. The TCR sequence derives from an adult who received the AZD1222 COVID-19 vaccine. The chain is built from TRBV6-5 and TRBJ2-7, with 11 nucleotides matching TRBD2. Sequences were derived from peripheral blood, sampled 28 days after the second AZD1222 dose. CDR3 sequence reads: CASKELAGAEQYF. The CDR3 bases are TGTGCCAGCAAAGAACTAGCGGGAGCCGAGCAGTACTTC.